This T cell receptor (beta chain) was captured in a study of blood T cell repertoires in COVID-19. As for the study in general: COVID-19 samples collected from the United States, Italy and Spain covered acute and convalescent phases. Sources were T cells, B-cell-depleted T cells, or PBMCs; the material itself was cDNA or gDNA.

CDR1 is SQVTM and CDR2 is ANQGSEA in the germline V gene. The trim removed 1 base at V and 11 bases at J, leaving 8 bases unmatched. The CDR3 sequence is 13 residues long. Authors' processing steps: From reference gene primer amplification, estimates of nucleated cell counts were derived. The repertoire was sequenced with immunoSEQ multiplex PCR; TCRdb's copy has only in-frame clones and lacks some. V and J calls and clone size follow that table, whereas D and trimming were derived from the DNA. The sample carries 60,000 to 70,000 clones, 91% recorded once. The chain joins TRBV29-1 to TRBJ2-1, with 7 positions matching TRBD2. Sequenced input: peripheral blood. This TCR came from a human donor with active COVID-19. The donor label of this sample is uncertain. The CDR3 DNA is TGCAGCGTTGAAGGCCCAGACGGGAGGAAGCAGTTCTTC. Its protein product is CSVEGPDGRKQFF.